The text below deals with one TCR beta chain. This sample is part of a study of shared clonotypes between healthy human individuals. Using roughly 180 ng DNA, approximately 30,000 T cell genomes, the sorted-subset replicate PCRs were run. Only in-frame clones appear in the TCRdb table, and some are missing; sequencing was by immunoSEQ multiplex PCR. This table has some 1 million clones, approximately 68% appearing once. The germline CDR1 and CDR2 sequences are GTSNPN and SVGIG (reference sequence). The CDR3 has 16 amino acids. The trim removed 1 base at V and 1 base at J, leaving 8 bases unmatched. The rearrangement uses TRBV30 and TRBJ2-7; 9 nucleotides match TRBD1. The sequenced sample consisted of memory CD4+ T cells sorted from blood. Regarding subset: CD45RA-negative fraction. This TCR was sampled from a young man in good health. This chain's CDR3 is CAWSGARDRVSYEQYF. In nucleotides, the CDR3 is TGTGCCTGGAGTGGCGCAAGGGACAGGGTATCCTACGAGCAGTACTTC.